This T cell receptor (beta chain) was documented in a study of identical twins listed by TCRdb under 2016. A note on the overall study: The study deep-sequenced TCR alpha and beta repertoires from monozygotic twins, unrelated adults of various ages and cord blood to test whether fetal clonotypes persist. Replicate twin experiments were performed at different times using different library preparation protocols to rule out contamination. The paper's findings and limits, for the study overall: Zero-insertion analyses could be partly confounded by invariant T cells such as MAIT and iNKT, though diverse VJ usage argued against such confounding for most clonotypes. Because the same donors could not be followed over many years, conclusions were based on cross-sectional statistical analysis. Abundant cord blood beta clonotypes carried fewer insertions; young adult naive repertoires showed a weaker similar trend, while memory repertoires showed none. Out-of-frame TCR alpha sharing in monozygotic twins was systematically underestimated by recombination models, whereas sharing between unrelated individuals was in agreement with the recombination models. Out-of-frame TCR alpha sequences shared between twins showed an excess of low generation-probability sequences compared with coincidental sharing between unrelated individuals. In beta out-of-frame sequences, excess twin sharing was weaker, because having fewer shared sequences lowered the signal-to-noise ratio.

The germline V gene yields MNHNS for CDR1 and SASEGT for CDR2. The CDR3 numbers 14 residues from cysteine through phenylalanine. This entry keeps only the CDR3 DNA: 42 bases, framed from base 1. V lost 7 bases and J lost 2 bases, and the count of bases not matched to a germline gene is 6. Library method: 5' RACE. TCRdb records Illumina HiSeq 2000 as the sequencer. A universal primer binding site was added through template switching, and the final cDNA carried a unique molecular identifier so that TCR cDNA molecules could be counted accurately. First-strand cDNA for TCR alpha and beta chains was synthesized from specific primers in the conserved constant-segment region. Each cDNA library was double barcoded, with a SMART-Mk sample barcode plus Illumina barcodes, to control for contamination. Two successive PCR steps introduced TruSeq adapter sequences along with Illumina sample barcodes. The TCR alpha and beta cDNA libraries were sequenced on the Illumina HiSeq platform using custom primers. The original pipeline was this. MiGEC was used to process raw reads and extract unique molecular identifiers, and MiXCR was used to find CDR3 positions. For each individual, recombination models were inferred using an EM algorithm with the repgenHMM and IGoR tools. The analysis of shared clonotypes was done with the tcR package in R, with sharing normalized by the product of cloneset sizes. To study raw recombination without the effects of thymic and clonal selection, out-of-frame nonproductive sequences were analyzed. TCRdb trimmed public reads at Q25 via fastp, called clones via MiXCR and kept in-frame beta chains. For every CDR3 protein sequence, its rows merge into one entry that carries the most common genes and DNA. TCRdb's processing, not the study's, gives the V and J calls here. Across this sample there are 1.5 million to 2 million distinct CDR3 sequences, with 32% seen only once. The ten largest make up less than 0.35% of the sample.

Every donor in the study was a healthy Caucasian. This clonotype was recorded a few times. What this receptor recognizes is not known. Base qualities were left out, and no much larger clone turns up one base away. Sequencing was performed on cord blood. The chain uses TRBV6-1 and TRBJ2-3; TRBD2 fits 7 bases in the junction. The TCR sequence derives from a newborn girl in good health. The CDR3 loop reads CASNTSASTDTQYF. In nucleotide form, the sequence is TGTGCCAGCAACACTAGCGCTTCCACAGATACGCAGTATTTT.